The rows below give T cell receptor beta chains drawn from one sample of a study of shared clonotypes between healthy human individuals. Clones were sequenced by immunoSEQ multiplex PCR, and TCRdb holds only the in-frame ones, with some missing. The sample comprises 110,000 or so clones, approximately 70% of which are singletons, and around 24% rests with the top ten. The sample taken for sequencing was memory CD8+ T cells sorted from blood. The source of these receptors is a woman under 40 in good health. The CDR3 runs from the conserved cysteine through the conserved F or W. Fields, in order: clone size, J gene, D gene, V gene, CDR3 protein, CDR3 DNA. A D gene is named only where the DNA matches it firmly. Clone sizes are given selectively: once, few, many, or a class where the clone is expanded.

- | TRBJ2-7 | - | TRBV7-2 | CASSLAGNYEQYF | TGTGCCAGCAGCTTGGCAGGGAACTACGAGCAGTACTTC
- | TRBJ2-5 | - | TRBV9 | CASSVGLRDQETQYF | TGTGCCAGCAGCGTAGGTCTAAGGGACCAAGAGACCCAGTACTTC
- | TRBJ2-1 | - | TRBV19 | CATKRTVSSYNEQFF | TGTGCCACCAAGAGGACAGTAAGCTCCTACAATGAGCAGTTCTTC
- | TRBJ2-1 | - | TRBV14 | CASSQGYGEGSYNEQFF | TGTGCCAGCAGCCAAGGGTATGGCGAGGGCTCCTACAATGAGCAGTTCTTC
- | TRBJ1-2 | - | TRBV9 | CASSVEGPEEGYTF | TGTGCCAGCAGCGTAGAGGGACCTGAGGAAGGCTACACCTTC
- | TRBJ2-7 | TRBD2 | TRBV6-1 | CASSEILAGGYEQYF | TGTGCCAGCAGTGAAATACTAGCGGGGGGATACGAGCAGTACTTC
- | TRBJ2-1 | - | TRBV6-1 | CASSHFLEKNEQFF | TGTGCCAGCAGTCACTTCCTAGAAAAAAATGAGCAGTTCTTC
once | TRBJ2-7 | - | TRBV5-5 | CASSFGRPYEQYF | TGTGCCAGCAGCTTTGGTCGCCCCTACGAGCAGTACTTC
- | TRBJ2-1 | - | TRBV29-1 | CSQGLANYNEQFF | TGCAGCCAGGGGCTAGCGAATTACAATGAGCAGTTCTTC
- | TRBJ2-7 | TRBD1 | TRBV27 | CASSSTGTGSKQYF | TGTGCCAGCAGTTCAACCGGGACAGGCTCGAAGCAGTACTTC
- | TRBJ1-4 | TRBD1 | TRBV28 | CASSLTGGEVEKLFF | TGTGCCAGCAGCCTTACAGGGGGCGAAGTGGAAAAATTGTTTTTT
- | TRBJ1-4 | - | TRBV21-1 | CASSKGGGDRNEKLFF | TGTGCCAGCAGCAAAGGGGGAGGGGACAGAAATGAAAAACTGTTTTTT
- | TRBJ2-2 | TRBD2 | TRBV4-1 | CASSHQLAGVGTGELFF | TGCGCCAGCAGCCATCAACTAGCGGGAGTCGGAACCGGGGAGCTGTTTTTT
few | TRBJ2-1 | TRBD2 | TRBV9 | CASSPLAASYNEQFF | TGTGCCAGCAGCCCGCTAGCGGCCTCCTACAATGAGCAGTTCTTC
- | TRBJ2-7 | - | TRBV2 | CASSRDTGVKYF | TGTGCCAGCAGTCGGGACACCGGTGTTAAGTACTTC
- | TRBJ1-2 | - | TRBV5-4 | CASSLVGGYTF | TGTGCCAGCAGCTTGGTGGGCGGCTACACCTTC
- | TRBJ1-3 | TRBD1 | TRBV28 | CASSRQGFSGNTIYF | TGTGCCAGCAGCCGACAGGGCTTCTCTGGAAACACCATATATTTT
- | TRBJ2-6 | - | TRBV12-5 | CASGSSDAGQSRANVLTF | TGTGCTAGTGGTTCGTCAGATGCAGGACAAAGTCGGGCCAACGTCCTGACTTTC
- | TRBJ2-3 | TRBD2 | TRBV28 | CASTLQTSGRIDTQYF | TGTGCCAGCACCCTCCAGACTAGCGGGAGAATAGATACGCAGTATTTT
- | TRBJ2-1 | - | TRBV7-9 | CASSSNLFGSALEQFF | TGTGCCAGCAGCTCCAACCTCTTCGGGAGTGCGCTTGAGCAGTTCTTC
once | TRBJ2-5 | - | TRBV11-1 | CASSYSLEDQETQYF | TGTGCCAGCAGCTACAGCTTAGAAGACCAAGAGACCCAGTACTTC
- | TRBJ2-7 | - | TRBV5-1 | CASSLEGFEYF | TGCGCCAGCAGCTTGGAGGGGTTTGAGTACTTC